This T cell receptor beta chain was found in a study of response to subunit inactivated influenza vaccine. TCRdb used MiXCR to reprocess the RT-PCR reads, holding one entry per CDR3 protein. In the table there are 860,000 or so distinct CDR3 sequences, over 20% of which are singletons. The CDR3 is 16 residues long. The V end lost 6 bases, the J end lost 2 bases, and 14 bases lay between the germline ends. Germline assignment: CDR1 SGHVS and CDR2 FNYEAQ. Source: PBMCs from blood, taken approximately 5 days after vaccination. The chain combines TRBV7-6 with TRBJ2-6; TRBD1 might be the D (6 bases). This TCR derives from a man over 45 who received an inactivated influenza vaccine. CDR3 region: CASRERTGTGANVLTF. The DNA of the CDR3 is TGTGCCAGCAGGGAACGAACAGGGACTGGGGCCAACGTCCTGACTTTC. The full variable domain, with the rest looked up from reference TRBV7-6 and TRBJ2-6, is GAGVSQSPRYKVTKRGQDVALRCDPISGHVSLYWYRQALGQGPEFLTYFNYEAQQDKSGLPNDRFSAERPEGSISTLTIQRTEQRDSAMYRCASRERTGTGANVLTFGAGSRLTVL.